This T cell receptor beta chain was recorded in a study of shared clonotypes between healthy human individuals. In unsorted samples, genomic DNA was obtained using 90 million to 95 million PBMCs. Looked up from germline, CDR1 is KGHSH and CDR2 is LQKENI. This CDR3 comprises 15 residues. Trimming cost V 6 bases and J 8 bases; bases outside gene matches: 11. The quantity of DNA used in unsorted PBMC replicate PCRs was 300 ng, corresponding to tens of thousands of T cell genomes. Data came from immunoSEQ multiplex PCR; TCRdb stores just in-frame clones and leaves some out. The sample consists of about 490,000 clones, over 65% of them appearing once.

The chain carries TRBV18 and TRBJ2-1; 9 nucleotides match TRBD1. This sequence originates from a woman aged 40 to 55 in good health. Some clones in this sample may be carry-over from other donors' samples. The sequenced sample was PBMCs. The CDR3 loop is CASSQGQGVLDEQFF. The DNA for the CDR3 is TGTGCCAGCTCGCAGGGACAGGGCGTTTTAGATGAGCAGTTCTTC.